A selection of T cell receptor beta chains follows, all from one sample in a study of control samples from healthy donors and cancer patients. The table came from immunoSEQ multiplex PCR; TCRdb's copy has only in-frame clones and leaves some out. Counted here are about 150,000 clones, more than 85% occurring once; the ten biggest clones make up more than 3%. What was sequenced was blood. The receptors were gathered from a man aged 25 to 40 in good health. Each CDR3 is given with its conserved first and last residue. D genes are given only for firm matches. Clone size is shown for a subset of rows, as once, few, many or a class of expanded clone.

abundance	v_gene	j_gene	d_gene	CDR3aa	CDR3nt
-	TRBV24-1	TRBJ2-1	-	CATSDRGWGDEQFF	TGTGCCACCAGTGACCGGGGGTGGGGGGATGAGCAGTTCTTC
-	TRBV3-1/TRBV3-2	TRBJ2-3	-	CASSQAGLTSDTQYF	TGTGCCAGCAGCCAAGCGGGACTGACCTCAGATACGCAGTATTTT
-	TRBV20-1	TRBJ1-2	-	CSAHGRGYTF	TGCAGTGCCCACGGGAGGGGCTACACCTTC
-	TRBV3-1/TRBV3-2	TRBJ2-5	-	CATSLPGRQETQYF	TGTGCCACATCCTTACCGGGACGCCAAGAGACCCAGTACTTC
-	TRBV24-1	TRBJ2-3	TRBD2	CATSDWRGERGDRDTQYF	TGTGCCACCAGTGATTGGAGGGGAGAGCGGGGGGATCGGGATACGCAGTATTTT
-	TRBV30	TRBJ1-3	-	CAGISGNTIYF	TGTGCCGGGATCTCTGGAAACACCATATATTTT
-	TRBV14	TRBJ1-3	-	CASSRAWGNSGNTIYF	TGTGCCAGCAGCCGAGCGTGGGGGAACTCTGGAAACACCATATATTTT
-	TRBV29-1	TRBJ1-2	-	CSVEFSLDYGYTF	TGCAGCGTTGAATTCTCGCTGGACTATGGCTACACCTTC
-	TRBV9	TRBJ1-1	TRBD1	CASSVGQGANTEAFF	TGTGCCAGCAGCGTAGGACAGGGGGCGAACACTGAAGCTTTCTTT
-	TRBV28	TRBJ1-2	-	CASSSQGYGYTF	TGTGCCAGCAGTTCCCAAGGGTATGGCTACACCTTC
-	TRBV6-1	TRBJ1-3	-	CASSEAWSSGNTIYF	TGTGCCAGCAGTGAAGCTTGGTCTTCTGGAAACACCATATATTTT
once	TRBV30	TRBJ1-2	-	CAWSFGGGEGYTF	TGTGCCTGGAGTTTCGGGGGGGGCGAAGGCTACACCTTC
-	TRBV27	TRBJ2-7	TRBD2	CASSFGGGSYEQYF	TGTGCCAGCAGTTTTGGCGGGGGGTCCTACGAGCAGTACTTC
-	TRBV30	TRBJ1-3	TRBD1	CASDRAGNTIYF	TGTGCCTCGGACAGGGCTGGAAACACCATATATTTT
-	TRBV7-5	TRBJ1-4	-	CVRSLMGARVKLFF	TGTGTCAGAAGCTTAATGGGGGCGCGCGTAAAACTGTTTTTT
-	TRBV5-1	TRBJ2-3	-	CASSWLSLADTQYF	TGCGCCAGCAGTTGGCTCAGTCTGGCAGATACGCAGTATTTT
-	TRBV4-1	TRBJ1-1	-	CASSQEGTGRTEAFF	TGCGCCAGCAGCCAAGAGGGCACAGGGAGGACTGAAGCTTTCTTT
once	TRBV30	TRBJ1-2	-	CAWRPDSLYGYTF	TGTGCCTGGAGACCTGACAGTCTCTATGGCTACACCTTC
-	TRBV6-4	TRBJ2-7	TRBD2	CASSDQRLAGERYEQYF	TGTGCCAGCAGTGACCAGAGACTAGCGGGAGAGCGTTACGAGCAGTACTTC
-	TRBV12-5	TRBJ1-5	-	CASGLSPSGFGRGFNQPQHF	TGTGCTAGTGGTTTGTCGCCGTCGGGATTCGGCAGGGGCTTCAATCAGCCCCAGCATTTT
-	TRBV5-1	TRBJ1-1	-	CASSLEVLGGNTEAFF	TGCGCCAGCAGCTTGGAAGTTTTGGGAGGGAACACTGAAGCTTTCTTT
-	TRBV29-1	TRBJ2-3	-	CSVPWTAAGTQYF	TGCAGCGTTCCTTGGACGGCGGCAGGTACGCAGTATTTT
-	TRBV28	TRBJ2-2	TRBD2	CASRFSGGWNTGELFF	TGTGCCAGCAGATTTAGCGGGGGGTGGAACACCGGGGAGCTGTTTTTT
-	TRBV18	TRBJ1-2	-	CASSLGQAISSGYTF	TGTGCCAGCTCACTAGGACAAGCTATATCCTCTGGCTACACCTTC
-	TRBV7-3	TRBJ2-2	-	CASSVDSNTGEPFF	TGTGCCAGCAGCGTCGACTCGAACACCGGGGAGCCGTTTTTT
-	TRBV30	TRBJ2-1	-	CAWSFRGRLAVGNEQFF	TGTGCCTGGAGTTTCCGGGGTCGGCTAGCCGTGGGGAATGAGCAGTTCTTC
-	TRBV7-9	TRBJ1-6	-	CASSLVQGSAPLHF	TGTGCCAGCAGCTTAGTCCAGGGTAGTGCACCCCTCCACTTT
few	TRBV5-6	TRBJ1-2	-	CASSRGGLPFNYGYTF	TGTGCCAGCAGCAGGGGGGGTCTCCCATTTAACTATGGCTACACCTTC
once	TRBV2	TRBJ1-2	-	CASPAPVGYGYTF	TGTGCCAGTCCGGCCCCGGTCGGGTATGGCTACACCTTC
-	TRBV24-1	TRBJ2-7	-	CATSDSPRIIDEQYF	TGTGCCACCAGTGATTCCCCCAGGATAATCGACGAGCAGTACTTC
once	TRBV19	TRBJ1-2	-	CASSEDWNYGYTF	TGTGCCAGTAGTGAGGATTGGAACTATGGCTACACCTTC
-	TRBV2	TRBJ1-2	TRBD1	CASSRQGDRPGPYGYTF	TGTGCCAGCAGTAGACAGGGAGACCGCCCCGGACCCTATGGCTACACCTTC
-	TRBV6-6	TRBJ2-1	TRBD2	CASTPSGDYNEQFF	TGTGCCAGCACCCCTAGCGGGGACTACAATGAGCAGTTCTTC
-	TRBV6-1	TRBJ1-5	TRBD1	CASSEVWTGPLHQPQHF	TGTGCCAGCAGTGAAGTGTGGACAGGGCCACTTCATCAGCCCCAGCATTTT
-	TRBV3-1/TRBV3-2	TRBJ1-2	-	CASSPSLRDYGHTF	TGTGCCAGCAGCCCAAGCCTACGTGACTATGGCCACACCTTC
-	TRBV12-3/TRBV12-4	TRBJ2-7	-	CASSSDHEQYF	TGTGCCAGCAGTTCGGATCACGAGCAGTACTTC
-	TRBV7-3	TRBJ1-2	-	CASSPAPNYGYTF	TGTGCCAGCAGCCCGGCCCCTAACTATGGCTACACCTTC
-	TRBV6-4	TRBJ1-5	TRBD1	CASSAGQGLGQPQHF	TGTGCCAGCAGTGCCGGACAGGGACTTGGTCAGCCCCAGCATTTT
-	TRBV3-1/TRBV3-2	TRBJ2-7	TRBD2	CASSLGAGLVDEQYF	TGTGCCAGCAGCCTCGGAGCGGGGCTGGTCGACGAGCAGTACTTC
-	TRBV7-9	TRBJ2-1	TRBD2	CASSPPGRGGGNEQFF	TGTGCCAGCAGCCCTCCCGGGAGGGGAGGAGGCAATGAGCAGTTCTTC
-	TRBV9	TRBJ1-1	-	CASSVAPDGNTEAFF	TGTGCCAGCAGCGTAGCCCCCGACGGGAACACTGAAGCTTTCTTT
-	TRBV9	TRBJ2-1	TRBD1	CASSVEAGGNHNEQFF	TGTGCCAGCAGCGTAGAAGCAGGGGGCAATCACAATGAGCAGTTCTTC
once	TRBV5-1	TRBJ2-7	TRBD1	CASSRDRGGDEQYF	TGCGCCAGCAGCCGGGACAGGGGGGGCGACGAGCAGTACTTC
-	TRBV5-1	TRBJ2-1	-	CASSSRGGGHSYNEQFF	TGCGCCAGCAGCTCGAGGGGCGGGGGCCACTCCTACAATGAGCAGTTCTTC
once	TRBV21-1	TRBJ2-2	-	CASSKLRDRAGVSWGGELFF	TGTGCCAGCAGCAAGCTAAGGGACAGGGCTGGGGTTTCCTGGGGCGGGGAGCTGTTTTTT
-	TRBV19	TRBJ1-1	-	CASSIDSTASDEAFF	TGTGCCAGTAGTATTGACTCCACAGCTTCCGATGAAGCTTTCTTT
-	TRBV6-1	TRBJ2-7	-	CASSEGASFEQYF	TGTGCCAGCAGTGAAGGAGCTAGTTTCGAGCAGTACTTC
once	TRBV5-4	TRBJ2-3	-	CASSLEGSTDTQYF	TGTGCCAGCAGCTTGGAGGGGAGCACAGATACGCAGTATTTT
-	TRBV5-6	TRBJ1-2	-	CASSFYGQINYGYTF	TGTGCCAGCAGCTTTTATGGACAGATAAACTATGGCTACACCTTC
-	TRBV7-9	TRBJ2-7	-	CASTADTPNYEQYF	TGTGCCAGCACCGCGGACACTCCCAATTACGAGCAGTACTTC
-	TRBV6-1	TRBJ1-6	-	CASSEEIGRINSPLHF	TGTGCCAGCAGTGAAGAGATAGGGAGAATCAATTCACCCCTCCACTTT
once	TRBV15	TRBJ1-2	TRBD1	CATSPDRIYGYTF	TGTGCCACCAGCCCGGACAGGATCTATGGCTACACCTTC
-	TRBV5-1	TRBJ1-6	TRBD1	CASSLADRVGLNSPLHF	TGCGCCAGCAGCTTGGCTGACAGGGTGGGACTAAATTCACCCCTCCACTTT
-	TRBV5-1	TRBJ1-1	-	CASSSGVSNTEAFF	TGCGCCAGCAGCTCGGGAGTTTCGAACACTGAAGCTTTCTTT